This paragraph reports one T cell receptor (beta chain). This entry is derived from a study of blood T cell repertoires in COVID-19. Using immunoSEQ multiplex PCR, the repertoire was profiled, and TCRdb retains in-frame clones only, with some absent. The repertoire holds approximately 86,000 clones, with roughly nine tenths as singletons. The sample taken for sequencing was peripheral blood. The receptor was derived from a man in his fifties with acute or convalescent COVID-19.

For the CDR3, the DNA is TGTGCCAGCAGCCCGACGGGTAATCAGCCCCAGCATTTT. This translates into CASSPTGNQPQHF. This chain joins TRBV7-2 and TRBJ1-5; no clear D. CDR1 is SGHTA, CDR2 FQGNSA, per germline. Trimming shortened V by 5 bases and J by 4 bases, and 9 bases separated the two germline ends. The CDR3 consists of 13 residues.